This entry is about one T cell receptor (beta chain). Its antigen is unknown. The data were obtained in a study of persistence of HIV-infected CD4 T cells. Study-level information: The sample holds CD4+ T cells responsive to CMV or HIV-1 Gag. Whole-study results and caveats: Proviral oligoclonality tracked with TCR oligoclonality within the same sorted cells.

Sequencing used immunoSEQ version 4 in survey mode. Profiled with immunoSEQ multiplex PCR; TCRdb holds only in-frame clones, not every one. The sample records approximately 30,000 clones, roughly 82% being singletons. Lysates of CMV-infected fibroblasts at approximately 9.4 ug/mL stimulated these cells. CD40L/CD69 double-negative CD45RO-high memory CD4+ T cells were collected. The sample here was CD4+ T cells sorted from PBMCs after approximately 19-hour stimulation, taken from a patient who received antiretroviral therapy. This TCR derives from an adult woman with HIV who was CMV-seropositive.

The CDR3 region has the DNA TGTGCCAGCAGCTCCTACGTAGGGTATGGCTACACCTTC. Translation gives CASSSYVGYGYTF. The chain couples TRBV9 to TRBJ1-2; D remains unclear. Germline CDR1 is SGDLS and CDR2 is YYNGEE. CDR3 length equals 13 residues. Deletions cut 4 bases from V and 5 bases from J, with 12 bases between. The full variable domain, completed using reference TRBV9 and TRBJ1-2, is DSGVTQTPKHLITATGQRVTLRCSPRSGDLSVYWYQQSLDQGLQFLIQYYNGEERAKGNILERFSAQQFPDLHSELNLSSLELGDSALYFCASSSYVGYGYTFGSGTRLTVV.